A few counts support the clone carrying this T cell receptor (beta chain). In TCRdb, the 5' RACE reads were re-called with MiXCR into one record per CDR3 protein. The sample carries approximately 610,000 distinct CDR3 sequences, about a sixth recorded once. These data originate in a study of T cells after yellow fever vaccination. The V gene lost 3 bases and the J gene lost 3 bases, with 12 bases spanning the gap. Germline V CDR1 and CDR2: SGDLS, YYNGEE. CDR3 size: 15 residues. The chain uses TRBV9 and TRBJ2-2; D perhaps matches TRBD1 (6 bases). The sequence derives from a man in his late teens or twenties who received the YFV17D yellow fever vaccine. The sample here was PBMCs, taken more than 4 days after the first yellow fever vaccination. DNA for the CDR3: TGTGCCAGCAGCGAAGGAAGGGGGTACACCGGGGAGCTGTTTTTT. This encodes CASSEGRGYTGELFF. Drawing the rest from reference TRBV9 and TRBJ2-2, the complete variable domain is DSGVTQTPKHLITATGQRVTLRCSPRSGDLSVYWYQQSLDQGLQFLIQYYNGEERAKGNILERFSAQQFPDLHSELNLSSLELGDSALYFCASSEGRGYTGELFFGEGSRLTVL.